These T cell receptor beta chains were read from a single sample in a study of T cells in localized non-small cell lung cancer. Measured with immunoSEQ multiplex PCR; TCRdb has only the in-frame clones, and not every one. The repertoire consists of 70,000 to 95,000 clones, with about nine tenths occurring once and the leading ten covering approximately 4%. Sequenced material: PBMCs, taken before any cancer treatment. Receptors originate from a woman aged 40-75 years with stage II squamous cell lung carcinoma. CDR3s include the opening cysteine and the closing phenylalanine or tryptophan. The order of the fields is D gene, J gene, V gene, CDR3 protein, CDR3 DNA. D genes are given only for firm matches.

TRBD1 | TRBJ1-1 | TRBV5-1 | CASSLAGQGGTEAFF | TGCGCCAGCAGCTTGGCAGGACAGGGAGGCACTGAAGCTTTCTTT
. | TRBJ1-2 | TRBV9 | CASRSSGFYGYTF | TGTGCCAGCAGAAGTAGTGGCTTCTATGGCTACACCTTC
. | TRBJ2-5 | TRBV4-2 | CASSQDPGTSQGAQYF | TGTGCCAGCAGCCAAGATCCCGGGACTTCCCAGGGGGCCCAGTACTTC
TRBD2 | TRBJ2-1 | TRBV19 | CASWGKRDGQFF | TGTGCCAGTTGGGGTAAGCGGGACGGGCAGTTCTTC
. | TRBJ2-6 | TRBV19 | CASRVSGANVLTF | TGTGCCAGTAGGGTCTCTGGGGCCAACGTCCTGACTTTC
TRBD1 | TRBJ1-4 | TRBV7-9 | CASSSGQGGEKLFF | TGTGCCAGCAGTTCGGGACAGGGCGGGGAAAAACTGTTTTTT
TRBD2 | TRBJ2-5 | TRBV18 | CASSPVSGSYGETQYF | TGTGCCAGCTCACCAGTTAGCGGGAGTTATGGGGAGACCCAGTACTTC
. | TRBJ2-7 | TRBV5-1 | CASSLAGTQPYEQYF | TGCGCCAGCAGCCTGGCCGGGACTCAGCCCTACGAGCAGTACTTC
TRBD1 | TRBJ1-2 | TRBV7-2 | CASSLSGQGVNGYTF | TGTGCCAGCAGCTTATCCGGACAGGGGGTAAATGGCTACACCTTC
TRBD1 | TRBJ2-5 | TRBV5-4 | CASSPQDRRETQYF | TGTGCCAGCAGCCCTCAGGACAGGAGAGAGACCCAGTACTTC